This T cell receptor (beta chain) comes out of a study of early T cells in non-severe SARS-CoV-2 infection. This clonotype was detected ten times or more. The V gene lost 4 bases and the J gene lost 12 bases, with 21 bases spanning the gap. This CDR3 comprises 14 residues. TCRdb processed the 5' RACE reads anew with MiXCR; each CDR3 protein has one entry. Of some 28,000 distinct CDR3 sequences detected, 5.8% appear once; the ten largest clones hold roughly 4.9%. Material for sequencing was whole blood. The sequence came from an adult who was a healthcare worker with PCR-confirmed SARS-CoV-2 infection or an uninfected control (not recorded which). The chain is built from TRBV12-3 or TRBV12-4 and TRBJ1-1; tentative D call: TRBD1 (6 bases). CDR3 sequence (DNA): TGTGCCAGCAGTTCCACTCCCGCAGGGGTCCAAACTTTCTTT. Translation: CASSSTPAGVQTFF.